These T cell receptor beta chains were read from a single sample in a study of cytotoxic CD8 clonotypes in ibrutinib-treated CLL. Data came from immunoSEQ multiplex PCR; TCRdb stores just in-frame clones and leaves some out. The sample yields more than 110,000 clones, about 76% seen once. The sample consisted of PBMCs, taken after 24 months of ibrutinib treatment. The receptors derive from a human donor with chronic lymphocytic leukemia. Each CDR3 is given with its conserved first and last residue. D genes are given only for firm matches. Clone size is stated in some rows and not others, as once, few, many or a class when expanded.

D gene: NA
J gene: TRBJ1-1
clone size: few
V gene: TRBV27
CDR3 DNA: TGTGCCAGCAGGGGGACGTTGAACACTGAAGCTTTCTTT
CDR3 protein: CASRGTLNTEAFF

D gene: NA
J gene: TRBJ2-7
clone size: NA
V gene: TRBV19
CDR3 DNA: TGTGCCAGTAGGGAGTCAGGCCGGGAAGCGCAGTACTTC
CDR3 protein: CASRESGREAQYF

D gene: NA
J gene: TRBJ2-5
clone size: NA
V gene: TRBV5-6
CDR3 DNA: TGTGCCAGCAGCTTAAGGGACTTACAAGAGACCCAGTACTTC
CDR3 protein: CASSLRDLQETQYF

D gene: NA
J gene: TRBJ1-3
clone size: NA
V gene: TRBV2
CDR3 DNA: TGTGCCAGCACTTCCGGACCCCGCTCTGGAAACACCATATATTTT
CDR3 protein: CASTSGPRSGNTIYF

D gene: NA
J gene: TRBJ1-2
clone size: NA
V gene: TRBV5-1
CDR3 DNA: TGCGCCAGCAGCTTGGCCCTGGAGCGCTACACCTTC
CDR3 protein: CASSLALERYTF

D gene: TRBD1
J gene: TRBJ2-3
clone size: NA
V gene: TRBV19
CDR3 DNA: TGTGCCAGTAGTCCGGGGACAGGCCTCACTCATACGCAGTATTTT
CDR3 protein: CASSPGTGLTHTQYF

D gene: TRBD2
J gene: TRBJ2-7
clone size: few
V gene: TRBV19
CDR3 DNA: TGTGCCAGTAGTGTATCCGGGACTAGCTACTACGAGCAGTACTTC
CDR3 protein: CASSVSGTSYYEQYF

D gene: NA
J gene: TRBJ2-5
clone size: NA
V gene: TRBV6-5
CDR3 DNA: TGTGCCAGCAGTTACTCCTCCGGGGGCAGGGAGACCCAGTACTTC
CDR3 protein: CASSYSSGGRETQYF

D gene: NA
J gene: TRBJ2-3
clone size: NA
V gene: TRBV7-9
CDR3 DNA: TGTGCCAGCAGCTCGACAGGGCGGGGGACAGATACGCAGTATTTT
CDR3 protein: CASSSTGRGTDTQYF

D gene: NA
J gene: TRBJ2-1
clone size: NA
V gene: TRBV19
CDR3 DNA: TGTGCCAGTAGTATGTGGGGGGTGTTGAGCTCCTACAATGAGCAGTTCTTC
CDR3 protein: CASSMWGVLSSYNEQFF

D gene: TRBD2
J gene: TRBJ2-5
clone size: NA
V gene: TRBV5-4
CDR3 DNA: TGTGCCAGCAGCTTGGGTGGACTAGGTAAAGAGACCCAGTACTTC
CDR3 protein: CASSLGGLGKETQYF

D gene: TRBD1
J gene: TRBJ1-5
clone size: NA
V gene: TRBV2
CDR3 DNA: TGTGCCAGCAGGATGGGGCAGGGGGTCGGGCCCCAGCATTTT
CDR3 protein: CASRMGQGVGPQHF

D gene: NA
J gene: TRBJ1-1
clone size: NA
V gene: TRBV29-1
CDR3 DNA: TGCAGCGCCAAAAGGGACACTGAAGCTTTCTTT
CDR3 protein: CSAKRDTEAFF

D gene: NA
J gene: TRBJ1-1
clone size: NA
V gene: TRBV6-5
CDR3 DNA: TGTGCCAGCAGTTATGGGAATACAGCTATCACTGAAGCTTTCTTT
CDR3 protein: CASSYGNTAITEAFF

D gene: NA
J gene: TRBJ2-3
clone size: NA
V gene: TRBV18
CDR3 DNA: TGTGCCAGCTTAGGGGGTACAGATACGCAGTATTTT
CDR3 protein: CASLGGTDTQYF

D gene: NA
J gene: TRBJ1-1
clone size: NA
V gene: TRBV6-1
CDR3 DNA: TGTGCCAGCAGCGCGACAGTCTTCATGAACACTGAAGCTTTCTTT
CDR3 protein: CASSATVFMNTEAFF

D gene: NA
J gene: TRBJ2-6
clone size: NA
V gene: TRBV19
CDR3 DNA: TGTGCCAGTGGGAGGACGGCCTCTGGGGCCAACGTCCTGACTTTC
CDR3 protein: CASGRTASGANVLTF

D gene: NA
J gene: TRBJ2-7
clone size: NA
V gene: TRBV5-1
CDR3 DNA: TGCGCCAGCAGCTTGATAGGGGAAGCCTACGAGCAGTACTTC
CDR3 protein: CASSLIGEAYEQYF

D gene: NA
J gene: TRBJ1-5
clone size: NA
V gene: TRBV30
CDR3 DNA: TGTGCCTGGAGGGCCAGGGGAGGTCAGCCCCAGCATTTT
CDR3 protein: CAWRARGGQPQHF

D gene: NA
J gene: TRBJ1-5
clone size: once
V gene: TRBV7-2
CDR3 DNA: TGTGCCAGCAGCTTAGGAGGGGGTATGAGCCAGCCCCAGCATTTT
CDR3 protein: CASSLGGGMSQPQHF

D gene: TRBD1
J gene: TRBJ1-2
clone size: once
V gene: TRBV11-2
CDR3 DNA: TGTGCCAGCAGCTTAGTCGGACAGGACGCCGGTGGCTACACCTTC
CDR3 protein: CASSLVGQDAGGYTF

D gene: NA
J gene: TRBJ1-2
clone size: NA
V gene: TRBV5-6
CDR3 DNA: TGTGCCAGCAGCTTGCTGGGGAGGGGTGGTGGCTACACCTTC
CDR3 protein: CASSLLGRGGGYTF

D gene: NA
J gene: TRBJ1-1
clone size: NA
V gene: TRBV30
CDR3 DNA: TGTGCCTGGAGTGTTGGGTGGGCAGTGGGGAACACTGAAGCTTTCTTT
CDR3 protein: CAWSVGWAVGNTEAFF

D gene: NA
J gene: TRBJ1-1
clone size: NA
V gene: TRBV6-5
CDR3 DNA: TGTGCCAGCAGTTTACACCATGGCACTGAAGCTTTCTTT
CDR3 protein: CASSLHHGTEAFF

D gene: NA
J gene: TRBJ1-1
clone size: once
V gene: TRBV7-9
CDR3 DNA: TGTGCCAGCAGCATGGGGTGGGGGACACCGAACACTGAAGCTTTCTTT
CDR3 protein: CASSMGWGTPNTEAFF

D gene: TRBD1
J gene: TRBJ1-2
clone size: NA
V gene: TRBV5-6
CDR3 DNA: TGTGCCAGCAGCTGGGGACAGATTAACTATGGCTACACCTTC
CDR3 protein: CASSWGQINYGYTF

D gene: NA
J gene: TRBJ2-3
clone size: NA
V gene: TRBV7-8
CDR3 DNA: TGTGCCAGCAGCTTACTGGGCGCGACAGATACGCAGTATTTT
CDR3 protein: CASSLLGATDTQYF

D gene: NA
J gene: TRBJ1-1
clone size: NA
V gene: TRBV5-1
CDR3 DNA: TGCGCCAGCAGGGGGGTGAACACTGAAGCTTTCTTT
CDR3 protein: CASRGVNTEAFF

D gene: NA
J gene: TRBJ1-5
clone size: few
V gene: TRBV7-8
CDR3 DNA: TGTGCCAGCAGCTTAGCCCGGGGTGGGGGGGTTCAGCCCCAGCATTTT
CDR3 protein: CASSLARGGGVQPQHF

D gene: NA
J gene: TRBJ2-1
clone size: NA
V gene: TRBV5-5
CDR3 DNA: TGTGCCAGCAGCCCCGGGGTGTGGGGTGAGCAGTTCTTC
CDR3 protein: CASSPGVWGEQFF

D gene: TRBD1
J gene: TRBJ2-7
clone size: NA
V gene: TRBV10-3
CDR3 DNA: TGTGCCATCAGTGATGGGACAGGGACCTACGAGCAGTACTTC
CDR3 protein: CAISDGTGTYEQYF

D gene: TRBD1
J gene: TRBJ1-2
clone size: NA
V gene: TRBV27
CDR3 DNA: TGTGCCAGCAGTTGGGGGACAGGGGGATTTGGCTACACCTTC
CDR3 protein: CASSWGTGGFGYTF

D gene: TRBD2
J gene: TRBJ2-7
clone size: NA
V gene: TRBV2
CDR3 DNA: TGTGCCAGCACCCCCCGGGGAAGGACTAGGCCCGTCGGGGAGCAGTACTTC
CDR3 protein: CASTPRGRTRPVGEQYF

D gene: NA
J gene: TRBJ2-1
clone size: NA
V gene: TRBV11-3
CDR3 DNA: TGTGCCAGCAGCTTACGGGCCAGAACAGAGCAGTTCTTC
CDR3 protein: CASSLRARTEQFF

D gene: TRBD2
J gene: TRBJ2-3
clone size: NA
V gene: TRBV4-1
CDR3 DNA: TGCGCCAGCAGCCAAGAGGCGGGAGGGGGCCCAGATACGCAGTATTTT
CDR3 protein: CASSQEAGGGPDTQYF

D gene: NA
J gene: TRBJ2-5
clone size: NA
V gene: TRBV2
CDR3 DNA: TGTGCCAGCAGACAGGGACACCTTGAGGAGACCCAGTACTTC
CDR3 protein: CASRQGHLEETQYF

D gene: NA
J gene: TRBJ1-1
clone size: once
V gene: TRBV4-3
CDR3 DNA: TGCGCCAGCAGCCAAGATCCGGGGGGGTACACTGAAGCTTTCTTT
CDR3 protein: CASSQDPGGYTEAFF

D gene: NA
J gene: TRBJ1-2
clone size: NA
V gene: TRBV14
CDR3 DNA: TGTGCCAGCAGCCAAGTGAGGGGGGCCGGCTATGGCTACACCTTC
CDR3 protein: CASSQVRGAGYGYTF

D gene: NA
J gene: TRBJ2-2
clone size: once
V gene: TRBV18
CDR3 DNA: TGTGCCAGCTCCCCCCAACAGGGAGCGAACACCGGGGAGCTGTTTTTT
CDR3 protein: CASSPQQGANTGELFF

D gene: NA
J gene: TRBJ1-2
clone size: few
V gene: TRBV29-1
CDR3 DNA: TGCAGCGTCGCAGGCTCCAATGGCTACACCTTC
CDR3 protein: CSVAGSNGYTF